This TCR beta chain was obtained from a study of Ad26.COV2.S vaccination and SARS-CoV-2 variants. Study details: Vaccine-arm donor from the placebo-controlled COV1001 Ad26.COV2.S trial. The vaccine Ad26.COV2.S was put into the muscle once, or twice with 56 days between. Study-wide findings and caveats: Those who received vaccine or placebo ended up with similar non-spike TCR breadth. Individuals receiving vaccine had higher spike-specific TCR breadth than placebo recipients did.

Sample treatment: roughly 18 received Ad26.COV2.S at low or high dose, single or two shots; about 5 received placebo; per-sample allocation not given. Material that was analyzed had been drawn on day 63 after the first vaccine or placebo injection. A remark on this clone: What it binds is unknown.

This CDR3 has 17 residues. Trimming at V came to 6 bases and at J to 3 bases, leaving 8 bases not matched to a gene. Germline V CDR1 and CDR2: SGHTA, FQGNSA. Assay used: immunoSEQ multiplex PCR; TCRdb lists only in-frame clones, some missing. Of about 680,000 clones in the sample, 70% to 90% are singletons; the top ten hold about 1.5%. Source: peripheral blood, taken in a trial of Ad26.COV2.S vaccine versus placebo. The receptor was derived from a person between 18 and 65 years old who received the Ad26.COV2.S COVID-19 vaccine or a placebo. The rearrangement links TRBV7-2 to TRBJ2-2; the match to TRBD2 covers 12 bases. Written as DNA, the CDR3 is TGTGCCAGCAGGTTACTAGCGGGGGGCAGGGACACCGGGGAGCTGTTTTTT. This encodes CASRLLAGGRDTGELFF.